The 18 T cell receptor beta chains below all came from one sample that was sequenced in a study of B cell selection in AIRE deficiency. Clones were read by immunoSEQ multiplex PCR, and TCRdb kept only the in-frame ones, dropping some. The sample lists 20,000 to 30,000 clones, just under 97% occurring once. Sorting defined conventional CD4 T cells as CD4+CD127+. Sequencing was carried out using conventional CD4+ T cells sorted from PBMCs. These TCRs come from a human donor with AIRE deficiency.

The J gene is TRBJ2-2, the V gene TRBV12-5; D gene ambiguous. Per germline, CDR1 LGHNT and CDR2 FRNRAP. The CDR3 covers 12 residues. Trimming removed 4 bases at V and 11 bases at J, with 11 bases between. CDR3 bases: TGTGCTAGTGGTTCGGTAGGGAAAGAGCTGTTTTTT. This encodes CASGSVGKELFF. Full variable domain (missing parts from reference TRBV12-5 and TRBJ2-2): DARVTQTPRHKVTEMGQEVTMRCQPILGHNTVFWYRQTMMQGLELLAYFRNRAPLDDSGMPKDRFSAEMPDATLATLKIQPSEPRDSAVYFCASGSVGKELFFGEGSRLTVL.

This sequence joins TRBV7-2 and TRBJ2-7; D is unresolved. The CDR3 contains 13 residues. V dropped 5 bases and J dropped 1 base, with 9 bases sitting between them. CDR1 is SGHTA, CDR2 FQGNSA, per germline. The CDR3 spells CASSPVGSYEQYF. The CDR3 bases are TGTGCCAGCAGCCCCGTCGGTTCCTACGAGCAGTACTTC.

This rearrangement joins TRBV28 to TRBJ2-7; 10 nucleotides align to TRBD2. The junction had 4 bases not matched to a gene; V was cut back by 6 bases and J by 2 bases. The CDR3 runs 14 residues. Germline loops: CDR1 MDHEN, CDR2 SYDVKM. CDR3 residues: CASRGLAITYEQYF. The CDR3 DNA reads TGTGCCAGCAGGGGACTAGCGATCACCTACGAGCAGTACTTC.

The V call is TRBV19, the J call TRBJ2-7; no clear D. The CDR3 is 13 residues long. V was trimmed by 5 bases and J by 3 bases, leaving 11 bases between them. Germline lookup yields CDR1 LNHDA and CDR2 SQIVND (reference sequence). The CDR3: CASSRVPSYEQYF. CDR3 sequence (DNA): TGTGCCAGTAGTCGGGTTCCTAGCTACGAGCAGTACTTC.

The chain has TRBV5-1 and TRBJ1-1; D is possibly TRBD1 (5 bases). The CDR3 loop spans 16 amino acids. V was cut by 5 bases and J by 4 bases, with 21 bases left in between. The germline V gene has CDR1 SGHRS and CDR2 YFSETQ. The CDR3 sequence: CASSLQEYGGLTEAFF. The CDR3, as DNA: TGCGCCAGCAGTTTACAGGAATATGGTGGACTCACTGAAGCTTTCTTT.

The CDR3, as DNA: TGTGCCAGCAGTCCGGACAGGGGGGTCTACGAGCAGTACTTC. Translating it yields CASSPDRGVYEQYF. This chain uses TRBV27 with TRBJ2-7; 10 bases line up with TRBD1. The germline gives CDR1 MNHEY, CDR2 SMNVEV (reference sequence). The ends lost 5 bases at V and 3 bases at J; junction bases unmatched: 4. The CDR3 totals 14 residues.

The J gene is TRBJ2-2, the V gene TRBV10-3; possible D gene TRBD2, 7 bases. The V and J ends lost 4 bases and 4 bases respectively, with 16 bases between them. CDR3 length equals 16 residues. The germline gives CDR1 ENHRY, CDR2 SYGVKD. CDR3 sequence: CAISVNGGGGTGELFF. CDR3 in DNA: TGTGCCATCAGTGTGAACGGGGGAGGGGGCACCGGGGAGCTGTTTTTT.

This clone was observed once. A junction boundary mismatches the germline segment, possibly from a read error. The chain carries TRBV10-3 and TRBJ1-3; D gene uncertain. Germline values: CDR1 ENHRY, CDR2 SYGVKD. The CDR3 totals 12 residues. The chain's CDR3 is CAISESGNILNF. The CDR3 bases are TGTGCCATCAGTGAGTCAGGCAACATCCTTAATTTT.

CDR3 sequence reads: CAIRIQDSGNTIYF. For the CDR3, the DNA is TGTGCCATCAGGATACAGGACTCTGGAAACACCATATATTTT. This chain uses TRBV10-3 with TRBJ1-3, with D perhaps matching TRBD1 (5 bases). Per the germline V gene, CDR1 is ENHRY and CDR2 is SYGVKD. There are 14 residues in the CDR3. With 6 bases removed from V and 0 bases from J, the gap between germline ends came to 9 bases.

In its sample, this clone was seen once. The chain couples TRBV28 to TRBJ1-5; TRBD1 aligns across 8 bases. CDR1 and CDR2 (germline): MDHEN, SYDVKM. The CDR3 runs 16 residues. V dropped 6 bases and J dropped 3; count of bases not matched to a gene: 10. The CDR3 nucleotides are TGTGCCAGCAGGGTACAGGGGGAGGGCACCAATCAGCCCCAGCATTTT. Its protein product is CASRVQGEGTNQPQHF. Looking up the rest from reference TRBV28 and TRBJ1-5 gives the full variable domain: DVKVTQSSRYLVKRTGEKVFLECVQDMDHENMFWYRQDPGLGLRLIYFSYDVKMKEKGDIPEGYSVSREKKERFSLILESASTNQTSMYLCASRVQGEGTNQPQHFGDGTRLSIL.

The CDR3 DNA is TGTGCCAGCAGCCAAGATTTGTGGATACAGAATAGGAAAGAGACCCAGTACTTC. As protein: CASSQDLWIQNRKETQYF. This chain links TRBV4-2 with TRBJ2-5; D ambiguous. Germline V gene sequence: CDR1 LGHNA, CDR2 YNFKEQ. The CDR3 sequence is 18 residues long. The V gene lost 0 bases and the J gene lost 3 bases, with 20 bases spanning the gap.

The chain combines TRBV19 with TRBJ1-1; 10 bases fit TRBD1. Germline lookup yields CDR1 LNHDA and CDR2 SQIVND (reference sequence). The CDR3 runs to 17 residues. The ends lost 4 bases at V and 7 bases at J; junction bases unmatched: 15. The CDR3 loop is CASSTTGTGAFRGEAFF. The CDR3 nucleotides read TGTGCCAGTAGTACGACCGGGACAGGGGCCTTTCGTGGTGAAGCTTTCTTT.

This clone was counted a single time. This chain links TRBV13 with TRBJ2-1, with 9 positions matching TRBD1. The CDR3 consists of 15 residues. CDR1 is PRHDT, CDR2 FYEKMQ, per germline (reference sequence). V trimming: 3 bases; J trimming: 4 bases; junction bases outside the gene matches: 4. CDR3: CASSFDRGTYNEQFF. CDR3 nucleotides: TGTGCCAGCAGCTTTGACAGGGGGACTTACAATGAGCAGTTCTTC.

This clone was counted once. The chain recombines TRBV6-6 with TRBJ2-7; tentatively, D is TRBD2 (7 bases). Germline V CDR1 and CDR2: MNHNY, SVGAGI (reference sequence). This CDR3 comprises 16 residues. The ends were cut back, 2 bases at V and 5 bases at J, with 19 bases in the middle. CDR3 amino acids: CASSYPLEGGANEQYF. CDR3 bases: TGTGCCAGCAGTTACCCCCTTGAGGGGGGGGCCAACGAGCAGTACTTC.

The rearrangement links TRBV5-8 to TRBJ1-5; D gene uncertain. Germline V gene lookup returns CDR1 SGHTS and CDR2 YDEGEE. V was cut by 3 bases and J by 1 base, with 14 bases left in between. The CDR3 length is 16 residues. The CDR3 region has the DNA TGTGCCAGCAGCTCAGATGGTGGACGGAGCAATCAGCCCCAGCATTTT. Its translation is CASSSDGGRSNQPQHF. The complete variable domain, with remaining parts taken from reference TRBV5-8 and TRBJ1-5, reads EAGVTQSPTHLIKTRGQQATLRCSPISGHTSVYWYQQALGLGLQFLLWYDEGEERNRGNFPPRFSGRQFPNYSSELNVNALELEDSALYLCASSSDGGRSNQPQHFGDGTRLSIL.

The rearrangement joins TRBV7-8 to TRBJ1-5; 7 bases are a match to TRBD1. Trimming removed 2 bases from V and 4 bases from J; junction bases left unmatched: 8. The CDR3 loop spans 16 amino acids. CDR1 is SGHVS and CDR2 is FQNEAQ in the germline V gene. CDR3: CASSLTRGRGNQPQHF. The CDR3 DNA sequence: TGTGCCAGCAGCTTAACGAGGGGGCGAGGTAATCAGCCCCAGCATTTT. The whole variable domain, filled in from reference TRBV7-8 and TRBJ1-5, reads GAGVSQSPRYKVAKRGQDVALRCDPISGHVSLFWYQQALGQGPEFLTYFQNEAQLDKSGLPSDRFFAERPEGSVSTLKIQRTQQEDSAVYLCASSLTRGRGNQPQHFGDGTRLSIL.

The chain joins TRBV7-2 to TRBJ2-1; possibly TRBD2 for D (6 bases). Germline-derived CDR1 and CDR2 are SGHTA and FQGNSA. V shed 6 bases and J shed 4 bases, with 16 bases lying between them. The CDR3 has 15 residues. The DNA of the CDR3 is TGTGCCAGCAGGCGGGACCCCAAGGAATACAATGAGCAGTTCTTC. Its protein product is CASRRDPKEYNEQFF.

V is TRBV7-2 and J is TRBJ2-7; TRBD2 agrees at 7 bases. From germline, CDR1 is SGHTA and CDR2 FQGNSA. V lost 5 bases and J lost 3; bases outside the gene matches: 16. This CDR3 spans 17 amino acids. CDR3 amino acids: CASSPSAGKSSGYEQYF. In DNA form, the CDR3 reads TGTGCCAGCAGCCCATCAGCGGGAAAGAGTTCAGGCTACGAGCAGTACTTC.